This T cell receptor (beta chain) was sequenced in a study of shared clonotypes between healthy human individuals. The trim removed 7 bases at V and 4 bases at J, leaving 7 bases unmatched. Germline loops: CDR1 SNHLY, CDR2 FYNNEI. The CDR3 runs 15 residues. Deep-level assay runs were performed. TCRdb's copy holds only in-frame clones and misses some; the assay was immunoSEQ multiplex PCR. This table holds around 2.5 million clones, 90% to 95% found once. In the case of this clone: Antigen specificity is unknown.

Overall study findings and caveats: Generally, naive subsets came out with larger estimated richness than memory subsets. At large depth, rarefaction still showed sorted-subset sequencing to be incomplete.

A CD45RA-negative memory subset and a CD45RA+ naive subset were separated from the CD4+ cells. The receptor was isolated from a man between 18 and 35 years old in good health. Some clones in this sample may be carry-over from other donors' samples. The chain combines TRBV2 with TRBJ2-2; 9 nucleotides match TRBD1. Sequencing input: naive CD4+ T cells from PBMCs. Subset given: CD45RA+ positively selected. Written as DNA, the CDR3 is TGTGCCAGCAATGGGGACAGGGCGGGCACCGGGGAGCTGTTTTTT. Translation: CASNGDRAGTGELFF.